The rows below give T cell receptor beta chains drawn from one sample of a study of T cells in Graves' hyperthyroidism and ophthalmopathy. TCRdb passed the multiplex PCR reads through MiXCR, listing each CDR3 protein once. This table holds roughly 570,000 distinct CDR3 sequences, around 14% found once. Sequenced: blood. The source of these receptors is a woman aged 30 to 39 with Graves' hyperthyroidism. Each CDR3 is given with its conserved first and last residue. Expanded clones are given a class, and other clones once, few, many or no size at all.

TRBV10-3	TRBJ2-3	NA	CAISELAGHSTDTQYF
TRBV12-3/TRBV12-4	TRBJ1-1	many	CASSSHGAVTEAFF
TRBV12-3/TRBV12-4	TRBJ2-3	NA	CASSLASGRGGDTQYF
TRBV12-3/TRBV12-4	TRBJ2-7	many	CASSFGSAAFSYEQYF
TRBV2	TRBJ1-6	many	CASSEARPFSYNSPLHF
TRBV6-1	TRBJ2-3	many	CASTWSTDTQYF
TRBV12-3/TRBV12-4	TRBJ2-7	many	CASSSPSTGGAYEQYF
TRBV27	TRBJ2-1	many	CASSLRGQAGNEQFF
TRBV7-9	TRBJ2-2	few	CASSLADPRELFF
TRBV5-1	TRBJ2-6	NA	CASSLGSSGTTGANVLTF
TRBV6-6	TRBJ1-5	NA	CASSYDSSMYSNQPQHF
TRBV20-1	TRBJ1-6	few	CSASLPGPSSPLHF
TRBV6-6	TRBJ2-5	few	CASSYLARVPRQETQYF
TRBV20-1	TRBJ2-1	once	CSAKGTSGRYNEQFF
TRBV28	TRBJ1-5	few	CASRPVRDSNQPQHF
TRBV9	TRBJ2-1	few	CASSVADRLNPGTRVHPVLEQFF
TRBV7-2	TRBJ2-1	many	CASRGLVVNEQFF
TRBV6-1	TRBJ1-5	many	CASSPTGTNQPQHF
TRBV24-1	TRBJ2-1	few	CATSTPTGHEQFF
TRBV6-1	TRBJ2-3	many	CASGGLVTDTQYF
TRBV24-1	TRBJ2-1	many	CATSVGGASYNEQFF
TRBV7-9	TRBJ2-7	NA	CASSLERRPHYEQYF
TRBV6-5	TRBJ2-7	many	CASSYSPGLAPYEQYF
TRBV7-9	TRBJ1-1	few	CASSGPGGNEAFF
TRBV28	TRBJ2-1	many	CASSLLREVNEQFF